The rows below give T cell receptor beta chains drawn from one sample of a study of T cell responses to AZD1222 COVID-19 vaccine. Profiling relied on immunoSEQ multiplex PCR, and the TCRdb table lists in-frame clones only, not all of them. This repertoire shows about 67,000 clones, about 83% found once; its top ten account for 5.5% to 8%. This specimen was peripheral blood, taken 28 days after the second AZD1222 dose. These receptors all stem from an adult who received the AZD1222 COVID-19 vaccine. Both conserved end residues are part of each CDR3. The D gene is left open where the match is weak. A row's size may be missing; if present it is once, few, many or a size class.

j_gene | v_gene | abundance | d_gene | CDR3nt | CDR3aa
TRBJ2-1 | TRBV11-2 | . | TRBD1 | TGTGCCAGCAGCTCGGGACAGGGTGTTTGGGATGAGCAGTTCTTC | CASSSGQGVWDEQFF
TRBJ2-7 | TRBV13 | . | TRBD2 | TGTGCCAGCAGCTTAACAGCGGGGGGGATTGGGTACGAGCAGTACTTC | CASSLTAGGIGYEQYF
TRBJ1-3 | TRBV6-5 | . | TRBD1 | TGTGCCAGCAGTTTACAGGGGGCTTCTGGAAACACCATATATTTT | CASSLQGASGNTIYF
TRBJ1-2 | TRBV11-3 | . | . | TGTGCCAGCAGCTTAAAGGGGGGCGTAGGAAACTATGGCTACACCTTC | CASSLKGGVGNYGYTF
TRBJ2-2 | TRBV11-2 | . | TRBD1 | TGTGCCAGCAGCCTACGGACAGGGGTAGTCGGGGAGCTGTTTTTT | CASSLRTGVVGELFF
TRBJ1-2 | TRBV3-1/TRBV3-2 | . | TRBD1 | TGTGCCAGCAGCCCCGGGACAGGGAATGGCTACACCTTC | CASSPGTGNGYTF
TRBJ2-1 | TRBV4-2 | . | . | TGTGCCAGCAGCCACCTCGTCTCGGGACCAGTTGACAATGAGCAGTTCTTC | CASSHLVSGPVDNEQFF
TRBJ1-5 | TRBV30 | . | . | TGTGCCTGGAGTGGACAGTTAAATCAGCCCCAGCATTTT | CAWSGQLNQPQHF
TRBJ1-3 | TRBV14 | few | . | TGTGCCAGCAGCCAAGATAGAGGGGGACGAAACACCATATATTTT | CASSQDRGGRNTIYF
TRBJ2-3 | TRBV4-3 | . | . | TGCGCCAGCGGTCGGATTCGCACAGATACGCAGTATTTT | CASGRIRTDTQYF
TRBJ1-3 | TRBV5-5 | . | TRBD1 | TGTGCCAGCAGCTATCCCGGGACAGGGGTTGGAAACACCATATATTTT | CASSYPGTGVGNTIYF
TRBJ2-7 | TRBV4-2 | . | TRBD1 | TGTCCCAGCACCCACGACGACTGGGGGACAGGCAAACCTTACGAGCAGTACTTC | CPSTHDDWGTGKPYEQYF
TRBJ2-2 | TRBV6-4 | . | . | TGTGCCAGCAGGAGCTCCATCACCGGGGAGCTGTTTTTT | CASRSSITGELFF
TRBJ2-3 | TRBV11-3 | once | TRBD2 | TGTGCCAGCAGCTTATCCAGCGGGGTAGGAGATACGCAGTATTTT | CASSLSSGVGDTQYF
TRBJ2-7 | TRBV6-5 | . | . | TGTGCCAGCTTGAGGCAAGCGGGCCCTCCCTACGAGCAGTACTTC | CASLRQAGPPYEQYF
TRBJ1-1 | TRBV5-6 | . | . | TGTGCCAGCAGCTTGGACCGGGCCGTTAGTACTGAAGCTTTCTTT | CASSLDRAVSTEAFF
TRBJ2-7 | TRBV9 | many | . | TGTGCCAGCAGCGCGACCGGGAACTCCTACGAGCAGTACTTC | CASSATGNSYEQYF
TRBJ1-4 | TRBV6-5 | . | . | TGTGCCAGCAGTTACTCATGGGGGGTAGGCGAAAAACTGTTTTTT | CASSYSWGVGEKLFF
TRBJ1-1 | TRBV9 | . | . | TGTGCCAGCAGCCCCCGGGGGGGGGCGAACACTGAAGCTTTCTTT | CASSPRGGANTEAFF
TRBJ1-2 | TRBV18 | . | . | TGTGCCAGCTCACTGATGGACGGCTATGGCTACACCTTC | CASSLMDGYGYTF
TRBJ1-6 | TRBV9 | . | . | TGTGCCAGCAGCGTCCGGGGTGTGGCAGGAGATTCACCCCTCCACTTT | CASSVRGVAGDSPLHF
TRBJ2-7 | TRBV11-3 | . | . | TGTGCCAGCAGCGAAGGGGGGCTTTACGAGCAGTACTTC | CASSEGGLYEQYF
TRBJ2-7 | TRBV6-5 | few | . | TGTGCCAGCAAAGGCGGGGGACATGGCTTAGAGCAGTACTTC | CASKGGGHGLEQYF
TRBJ2-5 | TRBV19 | . | . | TGTGCCAGTAGTAGGGGGGCAACTCTCACTTTCCAAGAGACCCAGTACTTC | CASSRGATLTFQETQYF
TRBJ1-5 | TRBV6-5 | . | . | TGTGCCAGCGTTCGGGGAATCGGCAATCAGCCCCAGCATTTT | CASVRGIGNQPQHF
TRBJ2-1 | TRBV6-5 | . | TRBD1 | TGTGCCAGCCGAACAGGGGGCGCCCCCCAGTTCTTC | CASRTGGAPQFF
TRBJ2-3 | TRBV29-1 | once | . | TGCAGCGTTGAAGAGGGGTCCGGCCTAGCTAGCACAGATACGCAGTATTTT | CSVEEGSGLASTDTQYF
TRBJ1-4 | TRBV3-1/TRBV3-2 | few | . | TGTGCCAGCACCAACGTTGGAACTAATGAAAAACTGTTTTTT | CASTNVGTNEKLFF
TRBJ2-1 | TRBV4-3 | . | TRBD2 | TGCGCCAGCAGCCAAGCGGGACTAGCGGGGGAAGGGGCCTACAATGAGCAGTTCTTC | CASSQAGLAGEGAYNEQFF
TRBJ1-3 | TRBV7-2 | few | . | TGTGCCAGCAGCTTAGGGGGGCCCAACTCTGGAAACACCATATATTTT | CASSLGGPNSGNTIYF
TRBJ2-1 | TRBV6-5 | . | . | TGTGCCAGCAGTGACTCGAGCTCCTACAATGAGCAGTTCTTC | CASSDSSSYNEQFF
TRBJ2-7 | TRBV5-1 | . | . | TGCGCCAGCAGCTTAGAGGGCGGGACGTCGGCTTGGTACGAGCAGTACTTC | CASSLEGGTSAWYEQYF
TRBJ2-7 | TRBV19 | . | . | TGTGCCAGTAGTATCGGTGGGTACGAGCAGTACTTC | CASSIGGYEQYF
TRBJ1-2 | TRBV6-5 | . | . | TGTGCCAGCACCTCGACAGAGAACTATGGCTACACCTTC | CASTSTENYGYTF
TRBJ2-7 | TRBV19 | . | . | TGTGCCAGTAGTATAGCCCTCACAGGGCCAATACCCTACGAGCAGTACTTC | CASSIALTGPIPYEQYF
TRBJ2-1 | TRBV11-2 | . | TRBD1 | TGTGCCAGCATGCGGACAGGGTCCTACAATGAGCAGTTCTTC | CASMRTGSYNEQFF
TRBJ2-7 | TRBV6-5 | . | TRBD1 | TGTGCCAGCAGTTACTACCAGGGGGCCTACGAGCAGTACTTC | CASSYYQGAYEQYF
TRBJ2-5 | TRBV18 | . | . | TGTGCCAGCTCACCACCGGGACGCCTTGGGCAAGAGACCCAGTACTTC | CASSPPGRLGQETQYF
TRBJ2-2 | TRBV2 | . | TRBD1 | TGTGCCAGCGACCGACAGGGGAACACCGGGGAGCTGTTTTTT | CASDRQGNTGELFF
TRBJ2-4 | TRBV5-5 | . | . | TGTGCCAGCAGCGGGGGGTGGATTCAGTACTTC | CASSGGWIQYF
TRBJ2-7 | TRBV14 | . | . | TGTGCCAGCAGCCCTCGCAGGGAAACCTACGAGCAGTACTTC | CASSPRRETYEQYF
TRBJ2-5 | TRBV7-9 | . | TRBD2 | TGTGCCAGCAGCTTAGGTCGGGGGGGACCCGAAGAGACCCAGTACTTC | CASSLGRGGPEETQYF
TRBJ1-1 | TRBV5-1 | few | TRBD1 | TGCGCCAGCAGCTTGGACAGGGGATCGGTCACTGAAGCTTTCTTT | CASSLDRGSVTEAFF
TRBJ1-1 | TRBV7-2 | . | TRBD1 | TGTGCCAGCAGCTCTGGACAGGGACTTTCTGAAGCTTTCTTT | CASSSGQGLSEAFF
TRBJ2-7 | TRBV11-2 | . | . | TGTGCCAGCAGGACACTTGGGGCTCACGAGCAGTACTTC | CASRTLGAHEQYF
TRBJ2-1 | TRBV5-6 | . | . | TGTGCCAGCAGCTCTCTACAGGGGGGGTCGATCTTC | CASSSLQGGSIF
TRBJ2-7 | TRBV4-1 | . | . | TGCGCCAGCAGCCAAGGTGCAGGTACCTACGAGCAGTACTTC | CASSQGAGTYEQYF
TRBJ2-1 | TRBV19 | . | TRBD2 | TGTGCCAGTAGTATAGATCGGGAGGTGCAGGAGCAGTTCTTC | CASSIDREVQEQFF
TRBJ2-3 | TRBV5-6 | . | TRBD2 | TGTGCCAGCAGCCTGGGACTAGCGGGGGTACTAGATACGCAGTATTTT | CASSLGLAGVLDTQYF
TRBJ2-7 | TRBV24-1 | . | . | TGTGCCACCAGTGATTCGCGACAGGGAGGAATTTCCGAGCAGTACTTC | CATSDSRQGGISEQYF
TRBJ2-1 | TRBV4-3 | . | TRBD2 | TGCGCCAGCAGCCAAGATCGAGTAGCGGGGGGGCCACGGGCTGAGCAGTTCTTC | CASSQDRVAGGPRAEQFF
TRBJ1-2 | TRBV27 | . | . | TGTGCCAGCAGTTTATCCCCCTGGGACTATGGCTACACCTTC | CASSLSPWDYGYTF
TRBJ2-3 | TRBV28 | . | . | TGTGCCAGCAGTATCGGGGGACGTTTTACAGATACGCAGTATTTT | CASSIGGRFTDTQYF
TRBJ2-1 | TRBV18 | . | TRBD1 | TGTGCCAGCTCACCATTACAGGGGATCGCCTACAATGAGCAGTTCTTC | CASSPLQGIAYNEQFF